A single TCR beta chain is shown here with its context. The CDR3 spans 13 residues. Deletions cut 4 bases from V and 6 bases from J, with 11 bases between. The data originate from a study of blood T cell repertoires in COVID-19. In the authors' workflow: Estimation of nucleated cell counts relied on the amplification of reference gene primers. The repertoire was sequenced with immunoSEQ multiplex PCR; TCRdb's copy has only in-frame clones and lacks some. The V and J calls and clone size are taken from that table; D and trimming were inferred from the DNA. The top ten hold 12% of the sample, which has some 210,000 clones, almost 85% seen once.

This TCR came from a woman between 40 and 50 years old with acute or convalescent COVID-19. The sequenced sample consisted of peripheral blood. The V call is TRBV12-3 or TRBV12-4, the J call TRBJ2-3; D is possibly TRBD1 (6 bases). As DNA, the CDR3 is TGTGCCAGCAGTTCCCACCAGGGGGATACGCAGTATTTT. This sequence encodes CASSSHQGDTQYF.